Detailed here is one TCR beta chain. Its antigen is not known. The data are from a study of graft-versus-host responses after intestinal transplantation. Overall study: Following induction with anti-thymocyte globulin, all recipients were given tacrolimus and steroids for approximately three years. Notes on the study in general: Detection of GvH clones occurred in recipient marrow, and some had their first appearance in ileum or blood.

Here immunoSEQ multiplex PCR was the method, and the copy in TCRdb shows in-frame clones only, minus some. The sample carries about 54,000 clones, about 89% recorded once. Sample: PBMCs, taken approximately 660 days after intestinal transplant. This sequence was found in a human patient who received an intestinal transplant, so some T cells may come from the graft donor.

In DNA form, the CDR3 reads TGCAGCGCTCCAATGACGAACACCGGGGAGCTGTTTTTT. This sequence encodes CSAPMTNTGELFF. The chain employs TRBV29-1 and TRBJ2-2; no definite D call. This CDR3 comprises 13 residues. CDR1 and CDR2 from the germline V gene are SQVTM and ANQGSEA. The V end lost 7 bases, the J end lost 0 bases, and 9 bases lay between the germline ends.